This T cell receptor (beta chain) comes out of a study of human T cells and chemical hapten exposure. Findings and limits, study-wide: Relative to controls, expanded TCRs formed significantly more large CDR3 similarity clusters. There was alopecia in the donors, so their immune response may differ from that of healthy people.

The CDR3 totals 14 residues. The germline gives CDR1 KGHSH, CDR2 LQKENI. Deletions cut 4 bases from V and 3 bases from J, with 12 bases between. The sample's time point: patch test 2, 6 weeks after DPC sensitization. Treatment denoted: therapeutic diphenylcyclopropenone sensitization with weekly scalp DPC. Unique molecular identifiers were affixed to discrete cDNA molecules within the library. TCRdb ran MiXCR on the RACE reads and lists one entry per CDR3 protein. The top ten clones hold 1% to 1.5% of a sample with 65,000 to 100,000 distinct CDR3 sequences, less than 8.5% of them seen once. This clonotype came up many times. Antigen: not known.

The clonotype comes from a woman between 25 and 40 years old with alopecia areata. Some clones in this sample may be carry-over from other donors' samples. Material: whole blood, obtained in connection with sensitization to the hapten diphenylcyclopropenone (DPC). The J gene is TRBJ1-1, the V gene TRBV18; possible D gene TRBD1, 6 bases. The chain's CDR3 is CASSLSQGYTEAFF. The CDR3 DNA reads TGTGCCAGCTCACTCTCACAGGGATACACTGAAGCTTTCTTT.